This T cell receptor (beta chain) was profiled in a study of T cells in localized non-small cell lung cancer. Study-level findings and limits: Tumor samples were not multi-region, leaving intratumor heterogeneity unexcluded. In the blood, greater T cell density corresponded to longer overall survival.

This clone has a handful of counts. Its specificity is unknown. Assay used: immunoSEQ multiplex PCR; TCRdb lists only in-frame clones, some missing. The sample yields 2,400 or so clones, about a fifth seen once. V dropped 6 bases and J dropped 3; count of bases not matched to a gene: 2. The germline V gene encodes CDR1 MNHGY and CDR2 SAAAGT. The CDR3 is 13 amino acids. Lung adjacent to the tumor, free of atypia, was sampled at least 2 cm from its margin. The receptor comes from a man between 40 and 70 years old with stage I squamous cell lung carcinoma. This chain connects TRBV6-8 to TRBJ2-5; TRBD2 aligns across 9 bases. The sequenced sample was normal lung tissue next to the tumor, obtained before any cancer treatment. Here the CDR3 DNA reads TGTGCCAGCAGACGACTAGCGGAAGAGACCCAGTACTTC. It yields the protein CASRRLAEETQYF.